One and the same sample provided the 14 T cell receptor beta chains below, sequenced in a study of CD8 T cells in ankylosing spondylitis. TCRdb reprocessed the 5' RACE reads with MiXCR, giving one entry per CDR3 protein. The repertoire has about 250,000 distinct CDR3 sequences, more than 15% of them found once; the top ten carry around 30%. Material for sequencing was blood, either unsorted or a sorted T cell fraction (not recorded which). All receptors come from a male donor with ankylosing spondylitis or in good health (not recorded which).

In this sample, this clonotype turned up a few times. The V and J genes are TRBV7-6 and TRBJ1-1; D not resolved. Trimming removed 5 bases at V and 1 base at J, with 11 bases between. Germline V lookup: CDR1 SGHVS, CDR2 FNYEAQ. The CDR3 sequence is 14 residues long. CDR3 sequence: CASSHPGPNTEAFF. The CDR3 region has the DNA TGTGCCAGCAGCCACCCCGGGCCGAACACTGAAGCTTTCTTT.

In its sample, this clonotype was seen many times. The rearrangement joins TRBV29-1 to TRBJ2-7, with 9 bases lining up with TRBD2. V lost 1 base, J lost 3 bases, and 4 bases stayed unmatched. Germline V gene lookup returns CDR1 SQVTM and CDR2 ANQGSEA. This CDR3 contains 14 residues. The CDR3 region is CSVEAEREDYEQYF. As DNA, the CDR3 is TGCAGCGTTGAAGCGGAGCGGGAGGACTACGAGCAGTACTTC.

Only a few counts were recorded for this clonotype. The chain combines TRBV5-5 with TRBJ1-1; D uncertain. The CDR3 length is 12 residues. V lost 4 bases to trimming and J lost 7 bases, with 11 bases between them. Per the germline V gene, CDR1 is SGHKS and CDR2 is YYEKEE (reference sequence). CDR3 loop: CASSLWRSEAFF. The CDR3, as DNA: TGTGCCAGCAGCCTATGGAGGAGTGAAGCTTTCTTT.

In its sample, this clonotype was seen a few times. The V gene is TRBV5-1, the J gene TRBJ2-1; 8 nucleotides align to TRBD1. Germline lookup yields CDR1 SGHRS and CDR2 YFSETQ. This CDR3 has 15 amino acids. V lost 3 bases, J lost 4 bases, and 6 bases stayed unmatched. CDR3: CASSSPGQGYNEQFF. Here the CDR3 DNA reads TGCGCCAGCAGCTCGCCTGGACAGGGTTACAATGAGCAGTTCTTC. Complete variable domain (other parts from reference TRBV5-1 and TRBJ2-1): KAGVTQTPRYLIKTRGQQVTLSCSPISGHRSVSWYQQTPGQGLQFLFEYFSETQRNKGNFPGRFSGRQFSNSRSEMNVSTLELGDSALYLCASSSPGQGYNEQFFGPGTRLTVL.

This clonotype was detected a few times. The CDR3 region is CASSVEGDRDEKLFF. The CDR3, as DNA: TGTGCCAGCAGTGTAGAAGGGGACAGGGATGAAAAACTGTTTTTT. The gene calls are TRBV6-4 and TRBJ1-4; TRBD1 agrees at 9 bases. The germline gives CDR1 MRHNA, CDR2 SNTAGT. The CDR3 totals 15 residues. V shed 4 bases, J shed 6 bases, and the junction held 6 bases outside the gene matches.

V usage is TRBV10-3 and J usage is TRBJ2-6; 8 bases line up with TRBD1. The CDR3 has 18 amino acids. The V gene end was trimmed by 3 bases and the J gene end by 0 bases; junction bases not matched to a gene: 7. Germline CDR1 and CDR2: ENHRY and SYGVKD. This CDR3 is CAISDGTGWVSGANVLTF. CDR3 sequence (DNA): TGTGCCATCAGTGACGGGACAGGATGGGTCTCTGGGGCCAACGTCCTGACTTTC.

This sequence joins TRBV14 and TRBJ2-7; 10 bases fit TRBD1. J was trimmed by 5 bases and V by 4 bases; bases with no gene match: 8. The CDR3 loop spans 15 amino acids. The germline gives CDR1 SGHDN, CDR2 FVKESK. The CDR3 region is CASSRPGQGNHEQYF. CDR3 in DNA: TGTGCCAGCAGCCGGCCGGGACAGGGGAACCACGAGCAGTACTTC.

In this sample, this clonotype turned up a few times. The rearrangement uses TRBV6-5 and TRBJ1-5; D is uncertain. Germline V gene lookup returns CDR1 MNHEY and CDR2 SVGAGI. The length of the CDR3 is 16 residues. V lost 0 bases, J lost 7 bases, and 16 bases lay in between. The CDR3 loop is CASSYSAAAKLQPQHF. CDR3 DNA sequence: TGTGCCAGCAGTTACTCAGCGGCGGCAAAATTACAGCCCCAGCATTTT.

This CDR3 reads CSVESPGGGTEAFF. As DNA, the CDR3 is TGCAGCGTTGAAAGCCCCGGGGGAGGCACTGAAGCTTTCTTT. This chain uses TRBV29-1 with TRBJ1-1, with D possibly TRBD1 on 5 matching bases. The CDR3 is made up of 14 amino acids. Germline CDR1 reads SQVTM; CDR2 reads ANQGSEA. The germline V and J ends were trimmed by 2 bases and 4 bases, with 14 bases remaining between them.

The V and J genes are TRBV4-1 and TRBJ2-7; 8 positions match TRBD2. The V segment lost 0 bases and the J segment 2 bases; nucleotides outside the gene matches: 9. The CDR3 is made up of 17 amino acids. The V gene's germline CDR1 is MGHRA and CDR2 YSYEKL. CDR3 sequence reads: CASSQDPTGGGTYEQYF. Written as DNA, the CDR3 is TGCGCCAGCAGCCAAGATCCTACGGGAGGGGGAACCTACGAGCAGTACTTC.

The V gene is TRBV29-1, the J gene TRBJ2-3; possibly TRBD2 for D (7 bases). The CDR3 runs 14 residues. The germline V gene has CDR1 SQVTM and CDR2 ANQGSEA. CDR3 sequence: CSAKGGGSTDTQYF. The CDR3 DNA reads TGCAGTGCGAAAGGGGGGGGAAGCACAGATACGCAGTATTTT.

This clonotype was counted many times. This chain connects TRBV5-1 to TRBJ2-3, with no clear D. This CDR3 contains 16 residues. The V end lost 0 bases, the J end lost 0 bases, and 11 bases lay between the germline ends. Germline-derived CDR1 and CDR2 are SGHRS and YFSETQ. The CDR3 protein is CASSLEETPSTDTQYF. The CDR3 region has the DNA TGCGCCAGCAGCTTGGAAGAGACCCCTAGCACAGATACGCAGTATTTT.

The chain's CDR3 is CASSAQDPNTEAFF. Written as DNA, the CDR3 is TGTGCCAGCAGCGCCCAGGATCCGAACACTGAAGCTTTCTTT. V and J are TRBV9 and TRBJ1-1; D not certain. With 3 bases removed from V and 1 base from J, the gap between germline ends came to 10 bases. This CDR3 spans 14 amino acids. Germline V gene lookup returns CDR1 SGDLS and CDR2 YYNGEE.

Only a few counts were recorded for this clonotype. This chain links TRBV12-3 or TRBV12-4 with TRBJ2-7; no firm D call. The V and J ends lost 6 bases and 0 bases respectively, with 15 bases between them. The CDR3 is 15 amino acids. CDR3 coding DNA: TGTGCCAGCAGGCCTCCGGCAGGCGACTCCTACGAGCAGTACTTC. Encoded protein: CASRPPAGDSYEQYF.